This entry is about one T cell receptor (beta chain). Antigen specificity is unknown. This sample was included in a study of Ad26.COV2.S vaccination and SARS-CoV-2 variants. Background on the study: Doses of Ad26.COV2.S were injected into muscle once or twice, 56 days apart. General observations from the study: Placebo recipients and vaccine recipients were similar in non-spike TCR breadth. The TCR-based breadth and depth measures might underestimate overall T cell responses. Spike-specific CD8+ and CD4+ T cell responses reportedly showed substantial breadth after vaccination.

Sequencing used immunoSEQ multiplex PCR; TCRdb keeps in-frame clones, though not all of them. The table lists about 400,000 clones, about 80% of them singletons, with around 7.4% in the top ten. Unmatched junction bases numbered 7, after V lost 8 bases and J lost 2 bases. Germline V gene data show CDR1 as SNHLY and CDR2 as FYNNEI. The CDR3 extends over 17 amino acids. Treatment here: about 20 received Ad26.COV2.S at low or high dose, single or two shots; about 5 received placebo; per-sample allocation not given. Sampling was performed 63 days after the first vaccine or placebo injection. The chain has TRBV2 and TRBJ2-3; TRBD2 matches at 16 bases. The input for sequencing was peripheral blood, taken in a trial of Ad26.COV2.S vaccine versus placebo. The receptor was derived from a person aged 18-60 years who received the Ad26.COV2.S COVID-19 vaccine or a placebo. The CDR3 sequence is CASPPGLAGGTTDTQYF. As DNA, the CDR3 is TGTGCCAGCCCACCGGGACTAGCGGGAGGGACCACAGATACGCAGTATTTT.